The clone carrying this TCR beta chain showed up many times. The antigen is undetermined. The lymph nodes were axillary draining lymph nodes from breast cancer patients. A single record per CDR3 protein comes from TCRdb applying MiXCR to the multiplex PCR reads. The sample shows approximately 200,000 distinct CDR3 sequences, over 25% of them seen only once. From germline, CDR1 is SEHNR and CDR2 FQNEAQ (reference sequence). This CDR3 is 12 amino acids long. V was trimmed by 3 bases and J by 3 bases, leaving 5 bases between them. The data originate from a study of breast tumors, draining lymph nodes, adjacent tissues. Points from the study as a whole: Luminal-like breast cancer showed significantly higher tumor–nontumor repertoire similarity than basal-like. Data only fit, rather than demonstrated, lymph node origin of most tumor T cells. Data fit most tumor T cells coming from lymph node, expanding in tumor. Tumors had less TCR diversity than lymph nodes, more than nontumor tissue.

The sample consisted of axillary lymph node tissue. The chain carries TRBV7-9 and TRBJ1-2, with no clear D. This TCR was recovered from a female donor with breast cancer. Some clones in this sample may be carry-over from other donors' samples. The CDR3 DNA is TGTGCCAGCAGCTTCGATTACTATGGCTACACCTTC. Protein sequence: CASSFDYYGYTF.